The clone carrying this TCR beta chain came up once. The antigen is unknown. This CDR3 is 15 amino acids long. Germline V gene sequence: CDR1 MNHEY, CDR2 SMNVEV (reference sequence). V dropped 4 bases and J dropped 0; count of bases not matched to a gene: 5. The sample originates from a study of T cell responses to AZD1222 COVID-19 vaccine. Libraries were prepared by immunoSEQ multiplex PCR; TCRdb keeps only in-frame clonotypes and omits some of them. Among about 150,000 clones, roughly nine tenths were seen once, and the ten largest hold 5.5%. Study results and limitations: Repertoire sampling happened only post peak T cell response. Spike-specific TCR breadth and depth were elevated following two AZD1222 doses. Unmutated variant regions are reportedly targeted by nearly half of spike-specific TCRs. Spike-wide vaccine-associated CD4 TCRs dominated at 160-218 and 743-854.

The sequence was collected from an adult in good health. The chain joins TRBV27 to TRBJ2-7, with 8 positions matching TRBD1. The sample here was peripheral blood, taken on day 0 of MenACWY control vaccination. Here the CDR3 reads CASSSPGTGSYEQYF. The CDR3 bases are TGTGCCAGCAGTTCCCCCGGGACAGGCTCCTACGAGCAGTACTTC.